The 26 T cell receptor beta chains listed next were all sequenced from one sample in a study of blood T cell repertoires in COVID-19. The repertoire was sequenced with immunoSEQ multiplex PCR; TCRdb's copy has only in-frame clones and lacks some. The table has 70,000 to 75,000 clones, about 80% seen once. Material for sequencing was peripheral blood. The origin of the receptors is a man aged 65-85 years with acute or convalescent COVID-19.

The rearrangement uses TRBV5-1 and TRBJ2-5, with 13 bases identical to TRBD2. Trimming cost V 0 bases and J 2 bases; bases outside gene matches: 4. This CDR3 contains 17 residues. Germline CDR1 reads SGHRS; CDR2 reads YFSETQ. DNA of the CDR3: TGCGCCAGCAGCTTGGCCTCACTAGCGGGGGGGCAAGAGACCCAGTACTTC. This gives the protein CASSLASLAGGQETQYF. The full variable domain, rest sourced from reference TRBV5-1 and TRBJ2-5, is KAGVTQTPRYLIKTRGQQVTLSCSPISGHRSVSWYQQTPGQGLQFLFEYFSETQRNKGNFPGRFSGRQFSNSRSEMNVSTLELGDSALYLCASSLASLAGGQETQYFGPGTRLLVL.

The CDR3 loop is CASSVLSGSSYNEQFF. The CDR3 coding sequence is TGTGCCAGCAGCGTCTTGAGCGGGAGTTCCTACAATGAGCAGTTCTTC. This chain joins TRBV9 and TRBJ2-1, with 8 bases fitting TRBD2. Trimming removed 2 bases from V and 1 base from J; junction bases left unmatched: 5. Per germline, CDR1 SGDLS and CDR2 YYNGEE. The CDR3 totals 16 residues.

The chain links TRBV5-1 to TRBJ2-3, with TRBD1 matching 7 bases. The V gene end was trimmed by 2 bases and the J gene end by 0 bases; junction bases not matched to a gene: 3. Germline-derived CDR1 and CDR2 are SGHRS and YFSETQ. CDR3 length: 15 residues. The CDR3: CASSLQGKSTDTQYF. CDR3 coding DNA: TGCGCCAGCAGCTTACAGGGGAAGAGCACAGATACGCAGTATTTT.

The rearrangement uses TRBV7-3 and TRBJ2-1, with D tentatively TRBD2 (5 bases). The CDR3 runs 15 residues. V lost 2 bases and J 5 bases, leaving 13 bases between the germline ends. Per germline, CDR1 SGHTA and CDR2 FQGTGA. Written as DNA, the CDR3 is TGTGCCAGCAGCTTATATAGCGCGCTACACAATGAGCAGTTCTTC. It translates to CASSLYSALHNEQFF.

This clone was detected once. The chain recombines TRBV25-1 with TRBJ2-3; TRBD1 aligns across 7 bases. CDR3 length equals 14 residues. Germline V gives CDR1 MGHDK, CDR2 SYGVNS. After removal of 10 bases from V and 6 bases from J, the junction contained 13 bases not matched to a gene. CDR3: CATQALDRADTQYF. CDR3 nucleotide sequence: TGTGCCACCCAGGCCCTAGACAGGGCCGATACGCAGTATTTT.

This clone showed up many times. The DNA for the CDR3 is TGTGCCAGCAGCCCGAAGAGGGGGCCGGGGGAGACCCAGTACTTC. It specifies CASSPKRGPGETQYF. The chain uses TRBV6-2 or TRBV6-3 and TRBJ2-5, with 7 bases that match TRBD1. Germline CDR1 MNHEY, CDR2 SVGEGT. With 6 bases clipped from V and 5 bases from J, the junction kept 12 bases outside the gene matches. This CDR3 is 15 amino acids long.

The chain employs TRBV12-1 and TRBJ2-1; the table names TRBD2, a call not compared with the DNA. TRBV12-1 is listed as a pseudogene. The length of the CDR3 is 16 residues. In DNA form, the CDR3 reads TGTGCCAGCAGCCCTTATTCGGAGAGCCACTACAATGAGCAGTTCTTC. It specifies CASSPYSESHYNEQFF.

Comments on this clone: Other DNA sequences in this specimen translate into the identical CDR3. CDR3 sequence (DNA): TGTGCCAGTAGTATGGGGACTGGAGCCTACGAGCAGTACTTC. Protein: CASSMGTGAYEQYF. The V call is TRBV19, the J call TRBJ2-7; D possibly corresponds to TRBD2 (6 bases). Germline-derived CDR1 and CDR2 are LNHDA and SQIVND (reference sequence). Trimming pared 3 bases from V and 2 bases from J, leaving 11 bases between. The length of the CDR3 is 14 residues.

For the CDR3, the DNA is TGCAGTGCTAGTGGTGTACGCGGGAGGGCCGCCGGCGAGCAGTACTTC. This codes for CSASGVRGRAAGEQYF. The chain has TRBV20-1 and TRBJ2-7, with 9 bases lining up with TRBD2. Germline trimming cut 3 bases from V and 6 bases from J; bases unmatched to any gene: 15. This CDR3 contains 16 residues. Germline V gene lookup returns CDR1 DFQATT and CDR2 SNEGSKA (reference sequence).

This chain links TRBV10-3 with TRBJ1-3; D call uncertain. Germline loops: CDR1 ENHRY, CDR2 SYGVKD. The CDR3 contains 17 residues. The V gene lost 2 bases and the J gene lost 0 bases, with 14 bases spanning the gap. CDR3 DNA: TGTGCCATCAGTGAGGAGTTGCGGGGATCCTCTGGAAACACCATATATTTT. Translated, it gives CAISEELRGSSGNTIYF.

The chain combines TRBV19 with TRBJ2-1; 9 bases map to TRBD2. The germline CDR1 and CDR2 sequences are LNHDA and SQIVND (reference sequence). J lost 1 base, V lost 5 bases, and 3 bases had no gene match. This CDR3 is 15 amino acids long. Written as DNA, the CDR3 is TGTGCCAGTAGTCTTAGCGGGAGTTCCTACAATGAGCAGTTCTTC. Translating it yields CASSLSGSSYNEQFF.

This chain uses TRBV30 with TRBJ1-6; no firm D call. CDR3 length: 13 residues. Trimming stripped 4 bases from V and 8 bases from J, with 12 bases between. Germline CDR1 reads GTSNPN; CDR2 reads SVGIG (reference sequence). CDR3 bases: TGTGCCTGGACCCCTCGGGGAGATTCACCCCTCCACTTT. Protein product: CAWTPRGDSPLHF.

The CDR3: CASSFDLTGTGVNEQFF. The CDR3 DNA reads TGTGCCAGCAGCTTCGATCTGACCGGGACAGGGGTCAATGAGCAGTTCTTC. The chain joins TRBV7-6 to TRBJ2-1; TRBD1 agrees at 10 bases. The CDR3 contains 17 residues. Germline assignment: CDR1 SGHVS and CDR2 FNYEAQ. Trimming at V came to 3 bases and at J to 6 bases, leaving 11 bases not matched to a gene.

This sequence joins TRBV29-1 and TRBJ2-1, with unresolved D. Germline-derived CDR1 and CDR2 are SQVTM and ANQGSEA. This CDR3 is built from 14 residues. The germline V and J ends were trimmed by 4 bases and 3 bases, with 13 bases remaining between them. In DNA, the CDR3 is TGCAGCGTTGCTGAAACTACTTACTACAATGAGCAGTTCTTC. The encoded protein is CSVAETTYYNEQFF.

The gene calls are TRBV11-1 and TRBJ2-1; 12 bases agree with TRBD2. Per germline, CDR1 SGHAT and CDR2 FQDESV (reference sequence). V was clipped by 1 base and J by 8 bases; unmatched bases: 6. This CDR3 is 16 amino acids long. The CDR3, as DNA: TGTGCCAGCAGCTTAGAGGTGACTAGCGGGAGTGATGAGCAGTTCTTC. It codes for CASSLEVTSGSDEQFF.

The J gene is TRBJ1-5, the V gene TRBV4-1, with TRBD1 matching 8 bases. The V gene's germline CDR1 is MGHRA and CDR2 YSYEKL. The length of the CDR3 is 16 residues. Trimming took 4 bases from V and 3 from J; bases not matched to a gene: 8. In nucleotides, the CDR3 is TGCGCCAGCAGCCTTTCGGGGACAGGCTTCAATCAGCCCCAGCATTTT. Translation: CASSLSGTGFNQPQHF.

The CDR3 nucleotides are TGTGCCAGCTCACCAAACCACGGTGATCAGCCCCAGCATTTT. It encodes CASSPNHGDQPQHF. The V gene is TRBV18, the J gene TRBJ1-5; D gene uncertain. This CDR3 comprises 14 residues. Trimming pared 2 bases from V and 5 bases from J, leaving 10 bases between. The V gene's germline CDR1 is KGHSH and CDR2 LQKENI.

The rearrangement links TRBV9 to TRBJ1-4, with unresolved D. CDR1 SGDLS and CDR2 YYNGEE come from the germline V gene. V lost 4 bases to trimming and J lost 6 bases, with 7 bases between them. The CDR3 runs 12 residues. Here the CDR3 reads CASSLADEKLFF. CDR3 nucleotide sequence: TGTGCCAGCAGCCTCGCGGATGAAAAACTGTTTTTT.

This clone was seen only a few times. The chain recombines TRBV7-8 with TRBJ2-5, with a tentative D call TRBD1 (6 bases). The CDR3 is made up of 15 amino acids. Trimming removed 5 bases at V and 5 bases at J, with 18 bases between. Germline V gene sequence: CDR1 SGHVS, CDR2 FQNEAQ. The CDR3 DNA follows: TGTGCCAGCAGCCTTAGGACAGATGCCTACGAGACCCAGTACTTC. The encoded protein is CASSLRTDAYETQYF. The entire variable domain, with the rest obtained from reference TRBV7-8 and TRBJ2-5, is as follows: GAGVSQSPRYKVAKRGQDVALRCDPISGHVSLFWYQQALGQGPEFLTYFQNEAQLDKSGLPSDRFFAERPEGSVSTLKIQRTQQEDSAVYLCASSLRTDAYETQYFGPGTRLLVL.

This clone was counted between two and nine times. This sequence joins TRBV5-1 and TRBJ2-7; D is possibly TRBD2 (6 bases). CDR1 and CDR2 from the germline V gene are SGHRS and YFSETQ. V lost 3 bases and J 2 bases, leaving 15 bases between the germline ends. The CDR3 totals 15 residues. Here the CDR3 DNA reads TGCGCCAGCAGCTCCCAGGCCGGGGGTCCCTACGAGCAGTACTTC. It codes for CASSSQAGGPYEQYF.

The gene calls are TRBV7-2 and TRBJ1-2, with 7 positions matching TRBD1. The V and J ends lost 0 bases and 8 bases, in that order; junction bases with no gene match: 3. This CDR3 has 13 residues. CDR1 is SGHTA and CDR2 is FQGNSA in the germline V gene. The CDR3, as DNA: TGTGCCAGCAGCTTAGCAGGGGGCGACGGCTACACCTTC. It is translated as CASSLAGGDGYTF.

This chain connects TRBV3-1 (or the pseudogene TRBV3-2) to TRBJ1-6; 8 positions match TRBD1. J lost 14 bases, V lost 4 bases, and 16 bases had no gene match. Germline-derived CDR1 and CDR2 are LGHDT and YNNKEL (reference sequence). The CDR3 is 16 amino acids. The CDR3 is CASSPNAGTGSVSLHF. DNA of the CDR3: TGTGCCAGCAGCCCTAACGCCGGGACAGGTTCCGTATCCCTCCACTTT.

The chain employs TRBV29-1 and TRBJ1-2; no clear D. The CDR3 spans 13 residues. Per germline, CDR1 SQVTM and CDR2 ANQGSEA. Trimming shortened V by 0 bases and J by 2 bases, and 7 bases separated the two germline ends. In nucleotides, the CDR3 is TGCAGCGTTGAAGAAAACAGAAACTATGGCTACACCTTC. This gives the protein CSVEENRNYGYTF. The variable domain in full, with the rest retrieved from reference TRBV29-1 and TRBJ1-2, is SAVISQKPSRDICQRGTSLTIQCQVDSQVTMMFWYRQQPGQSLTLIATANQGSEATYESGFVIDKFPISRPNLTFSTLTVSNMSPEDSSIYLCSVEENRNYGYTFGSGTRLTVV.

The chain links TRBV10-3 to TRBJ2-3; 13 bases map to TRBD2. V was clipped by 3 bases and J by 0 bases; unmatched bases: 6. The germline gives CDR1 ENHRY, CDR2 SYGVKD. The CDR3 loop spans 18 amino acids. CDR3 amino acids: CAISEGTSGAASTDTQYF. DNA for the CDR3: TGTGCCATCAGTGAAGGGACTAGCGGGGCAGCCAGCACAGATACGCAGTATTTT.

J is TRBJ1-6 and V is TRBV19; the D gene is possibly TRBD1 (6 bases). Trimming removed 3 bases at V and 6 bases at J, with 9 bases between. The CDR3 has 14 residues. Germline lookup yields CDR1 LNHDA and CDR2 SQIVND (reference sequence). This CDR3 reads CASSMRGINSPLHF. CDR3 sequence (DNA): TGTGCCAGTAGTATGAGGGGGATTAATTCACCCCTCCACTTT.

This chain connects TRBV4-3 to TRBJ1-2; maybe TRBD1 (6 bases). This CDR3 has 15 residues. The V gene's germline CDR1 is LGHNA and CDR2 YSLEER. Deletions cut 2 bases from V and 2 bases from J, with 12 bases between. The CDR3 protein is CASSQPGQINYGYTF. Here the CDR3 DNA reads TGCGCCAGCAGCCAACCAGGACAGATAAACTATGGCTACACCTTC.